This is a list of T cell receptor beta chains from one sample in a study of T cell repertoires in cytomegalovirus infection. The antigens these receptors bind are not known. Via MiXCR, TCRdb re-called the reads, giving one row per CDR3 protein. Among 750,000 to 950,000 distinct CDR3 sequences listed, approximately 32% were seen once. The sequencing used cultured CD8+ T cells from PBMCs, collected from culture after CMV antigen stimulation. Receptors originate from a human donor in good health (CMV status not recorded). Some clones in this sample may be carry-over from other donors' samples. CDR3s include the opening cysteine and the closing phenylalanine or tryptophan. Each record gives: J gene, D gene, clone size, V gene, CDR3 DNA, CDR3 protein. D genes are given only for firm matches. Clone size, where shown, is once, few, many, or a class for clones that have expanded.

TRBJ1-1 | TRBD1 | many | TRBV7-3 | TGTGCCAGCAGTCTTCTCCCAGGGGGCACTGAAGCTTTCTTT | CASSLLPGGTEAFF
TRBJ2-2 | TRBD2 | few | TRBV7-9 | TGTGCCAGCAGCTCCCCCCTTTCTGAGCGGGGGGTTCCCGGGGAGCTGTTTTTT | CASSSPLSERGVPGELFF
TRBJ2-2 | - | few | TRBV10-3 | TGTGCCTCACAGACAGTGGCCGGGGAGCTGTTTTTT | CASQTVAGELFF
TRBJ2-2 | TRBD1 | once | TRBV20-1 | TGCAGTGCTAGAGAGTGGATCGGACAGGGGACCACCGGGGAGCTGTTTTTT | CSAREWIGQGTTGELFF
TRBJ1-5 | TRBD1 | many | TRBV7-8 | TGTGCCAGCAGCCAGGGACAGGATAGCAAATTCAATCAGCCCCAGCATTTT | CASSQGQDSKFNQPQHF
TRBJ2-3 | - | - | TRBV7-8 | TGTGCCAGCAGCTTAGAAGGGTATCCTCCAGATACGCAGTATTTT | CASSLEGYPPDTQYF
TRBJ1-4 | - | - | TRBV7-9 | TGTGCCAGCAGCCCTTCAGGCGCAACTAATGAAAAACTGTTTTTT | CASSPSGATNEKLFF
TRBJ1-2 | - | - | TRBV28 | TGTGCCACCTCTGGGGGAGGGGCCCTCTATGGCTACACCTTC | CATSGGGALYGYTF
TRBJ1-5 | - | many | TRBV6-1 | TGTGCCAGCAGTGAAATCCGGGGCAATCAGCCCCAGCATTTT | CASSEIRGNQPQHF
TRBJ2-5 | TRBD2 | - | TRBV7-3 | TGTGCCAGCAGCCCCAGTGCGGGGGGTTGGGAGACCCAGTACTTC | CASSPSAGGWETQYF
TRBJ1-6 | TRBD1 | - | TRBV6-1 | TGTGCCAGCAGACCTGGACAGGCCTATAATTCACCCCTCCACTTT | CASRPGQAYNSPLHF
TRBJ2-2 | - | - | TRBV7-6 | TGTGCCAGCACCCCCCCCTTGGGGCTCGGGGAGCTGTTTTTT | CASTPPLGLGELFF
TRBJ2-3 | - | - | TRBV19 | TGTGCCAGTAGTATTAGAACAGGGCCAGATACGCAGTATTTT | CASSIRTGPDTQYF
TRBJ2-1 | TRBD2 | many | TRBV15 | TGTGCCACCAGCAGAGATCCTATACTAGCGGGGCCCTACAATGAGCAGTTCTTC | CATSRDPILAGPYNEQFF
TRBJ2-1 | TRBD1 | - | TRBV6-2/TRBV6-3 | TGTGCCAGCAGTTACATCGAGACAGGGGCAATCTACAATGAGCAGTTCTTC | CASSYIETGAIYNEQFF
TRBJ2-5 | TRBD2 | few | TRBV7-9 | TGTGCCAGCAGCTTATTTATAGCGGGGGGTATAGAGACCCAGTACTTC | CASSLFIAGGIETQYF
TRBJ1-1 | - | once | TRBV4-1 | TGCGCCAGCAGCCAAGAATGGGGAGTCGGCACTGAAGCTTTCTTT | CASSQEWGVGTEAFF
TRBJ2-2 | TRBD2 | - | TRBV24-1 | TGTGCCACCAGTGATTTTGGGACTAGCGGGGGGGCCGGGGAGCTGTTTTTT | CATSDFGTSGGAGELFF
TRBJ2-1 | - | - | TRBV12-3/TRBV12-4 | TGTGCCAGCTACCGATCATGGGTACAGGAGCAGTTCTTC | CASYRSWVQEQFF
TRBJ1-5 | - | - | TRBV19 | TGTGCCAGTAGAGACCAGGGGACTAGCAATCAGCCCCAGCATTTT | CASRDQGTSNQPQHF
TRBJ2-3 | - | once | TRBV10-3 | TGTGCCTCCCAGGGGGGTGGCACAGATACGCAGTATTTT | CASQGGGTDTQYF
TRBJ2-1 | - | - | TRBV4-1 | TGCGCCAGCAGCCCGCTGGGGATACGGATAGGGGGTCGGAATGAGCAGTTCTTC | CASSPLGIRIGGRNEQFF
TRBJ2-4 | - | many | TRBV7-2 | TGTGCCAGCAGCCTAAGAGGTAGAGCCAAAAACATTCAGTACTTC | CASSLRGRAKNIQYF
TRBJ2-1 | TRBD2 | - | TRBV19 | TGTGCCAGTAGTATTATCAGCGGGGCCTACAATGAGCAGTTCTTC | CASSIISGAYNEQFF
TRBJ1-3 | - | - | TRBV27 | TGTGCCAGCAGCCCCGCCTCAACTGGAAACACCATATATTTT | CASSPASTGNTIYF
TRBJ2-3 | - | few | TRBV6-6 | TGTGCCAGCAGTTACCTGTATCGGGGGGACAGGTTAGCAGATACGCAGTATTTT | CASSYLYRGDRLADTQYF
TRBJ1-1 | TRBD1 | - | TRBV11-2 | TGTGCCAGCAGCTTAGTAGTCCCGGGACAGGGGGAGAACACTGAAGCTTTCTTT | CASSLVVPGQGENTEAFF
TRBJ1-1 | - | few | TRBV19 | TGTGCCAGTAGTAAGCCGATGAATGAAGCTTTCTTT | CASSKPMNEAFF
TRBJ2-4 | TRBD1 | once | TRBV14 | TGTGCCAGCAGCCATCCCTTGACAGGGGAAAACATTCAGTACTTC | CASSHPLTGENIQYF
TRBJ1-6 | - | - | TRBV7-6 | TGTGCCAGCAGCAAACAAGGGATTTCACCCCTCCACTTT | CASSKQGISPLHF
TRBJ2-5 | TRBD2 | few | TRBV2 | TGTGCCAGCACCGAGGAAAGCGGGGGGCCCGGGCAAGAGACCCAGTACTTC | CASTEESGGPGQETQYF
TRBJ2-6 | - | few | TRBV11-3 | TGTGCCAGCAGCTTAGGCCAGGGTAACGTCCTGACTTTC | CASSLGQGNVLTF
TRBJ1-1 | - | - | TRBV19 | TGTGCCAGTAGTATAGTTAGTCACTCGAGCCGGGGTGGTCAGGACACTGAAGCTTTCTTT | CASSIVSHSSRGGQDTEAFF
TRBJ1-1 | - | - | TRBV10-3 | TGTGCCATCAATTCAGGGAGGACAACTGAAGCTTTCTTT | CAINSGRTTEAFF
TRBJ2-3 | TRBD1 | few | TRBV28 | TGTGCCAGCAGTGCCGGGACAGGGGTTTTCGATACGCAGTATTTT | CASSAGTGVFDTQYF
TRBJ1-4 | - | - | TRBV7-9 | TGTGCCAGCAGCCCCGGGAATGCGAAACTGTTTTTT | CASSPGNAKLFF
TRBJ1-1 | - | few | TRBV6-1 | TGTGCCAGCAGCCTTTTGAGGGCCAGCAGTCACAACACTGAAGCTTTCTTT | CASSLLRASSHNTEAFF
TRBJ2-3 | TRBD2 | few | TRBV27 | TGTGCCAGCAGCCATCTCCCGGGGGGGGTAGATACGCAGTATTTT | CASSHLPGGVDTQYF
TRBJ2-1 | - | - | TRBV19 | TGTGCCAGTAGTCCCTTTAGCGGCCCTGAGCAGTTCTTC | CASSPFSGPEQFF
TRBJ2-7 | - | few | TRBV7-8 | TGTGCCAGCAGCTTTCACCGGGACGCAGCTTCGCGCTGGGCTGTCGAGCAGTACTTC | CASSFHRDAASRWAVEQYF
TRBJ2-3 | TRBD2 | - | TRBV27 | TGTGCCAGCAATTGGGGACTAGGCACAGATACGCAGTATTTT | CASNWGLGTDTQYF
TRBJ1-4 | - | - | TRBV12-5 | TGTGCTAGTGGTTTCGGTGAGAAACTGTTTTTT | CASGFGEKLFF
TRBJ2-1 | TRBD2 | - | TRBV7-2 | TGTGCCAGCAGCCGCAGCGGGGGGCAATACAATGAGCAGTTCTTC | CASSRSGGQYNEQFF
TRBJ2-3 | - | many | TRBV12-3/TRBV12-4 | TGTGCCAGCAGCCCTAACACAGATACGCAGTATTTT | CASSPNTDTQYF
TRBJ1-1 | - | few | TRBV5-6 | TGTGCCAGCAGCTTGGACCAATTCCCAAACACTGAAGCTTTCTTT | CASSLDQFPNTEAFF
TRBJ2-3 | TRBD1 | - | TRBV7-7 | TGTGCTAGCAGCTTAGGGGGCCCGCAGGATACGCAGTATTTT | CASSLGGPQDTQYF
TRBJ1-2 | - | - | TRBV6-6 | TGTGCCAGCAGTTACTTACTCGAGAGGGGCATTTATGGCGTAGATGGCTACACCTTC | CASSYLLERGIYGVDGYTF